The 10 T cell receptor beta chains in this list originate from one sample, sequenced in a study of CD8+CD57+ T cells in acquired aplastic anemia. The template for TCR beta VDJ and CDR3 sequence profiling was genomic DNA. TCRdb independently ran MiXCR on the reads; one entry per CDR3 protein. The table lists 50,000 to 70,000 distinct CDR3 sequences, under 55% of them singletons. Material for sequencing was sorted CD4+, CD8+, or CD8+CD57+ T cells (not recorded which) from PBMCs. These receptors all come from a human donor in good health, serving as a control.

This chain joins TRBV20-1 and TRBJ2-3; TRBD2 agrees at 10 bases. The trim removed 6 bases at V and 0 bases at J, leaving 9 bases unmatched. The CDR3 loop spans 16 amino acids. The germline CDR1 and CDR2 sequences are DFQATT and SNEGSKA (reference sequence). The CDR3 region has the DNA TGCAGTGCCAGTAGGTCGACTAGCGGGAGCACAGATACGCAGTATTTT. Its translation is CSASRSTSGSTDTQYF.

The chain joins TRBV15 to TRBJ1-6; a possible D gene is TRBD1 (5 bases). The V gene's germline CDR1 is LNHNV and CDR2 YYDKDF (reference sequence). V was clipped by 4 bases and J by 8 bases, with 18 bases between them. The CDR3 length is 16 residues. CDR3 amino acids: CATSTDYPGSDSPLHF. CDR3 coding DNA: TGTGCCACCAGCACCGACTATCCAGGGAGCGATTCACCCCTCCACTTT. Variable domain in full (rest from reference TRBV15 and TRBJ1-6): DAMVIQNPRYQVTQFGKPVTLSCSQTLNHNVMYWYQQKSSQAPKLLFHYYDKDFNNEADTPDNFQSRRPNTSFCFLDIRSPGLGDTAMYLCATSTDYPGSDSPLHFGNGTRLTVT.

This clonotype was detected ten times or more. The V and J genes are TRBV6-1 and TRBJ1-1; 7 nucleotides align to TRBD1. V was pared by 4 bases and J by 1 base, with 9 bases of the junction left unmatched. CDR3 length: 16 residues. In germline, CDR1 is MNHNS, CDR2 SASEGT. CDR3 DNA: TGTGCCAGCAGTGCCATGGGTTGGACAGGGAACACTGAAGCTTTCTTT. The encoded protein is CASSAMGWTGNTEAFF.

This clonotype is deemed medium-sized (0.01 to 0.1%). The chain has TRBV29-1 and TRBJ2-7; D not resolved. V lost 7 bases to trimming and J lost 7 bases, with 17 bases between them. Germline CDR1 reads SQVTM; CDR2 reads ANQGSEA. The CDR3 has 12 amino acids. The CDR3 loop is CSGAIGSSEQYF. CDR3 DNA: TGCAGCGGGGCTATAGGGTCGTCGGAGCAGTACTTC.

This clonotype came up many times. The V call is TRBV7-8, the J call TRBJ2-3, with D unresolved. The CDR3 contains 16 residues. Per the germline V gene, CDR1 is SGHVS and CDR2 is FQNEAQ. Trimming shortened V by 1 base and J by 3 bases, and 14 bases separated the two germline ends. Here the CDR3 reads CASSLGSPTITDTQYF. In nucleotides, the CDR3 is TGTGCCAGCAGCTTAGGTTCTCCAACAATTACAGATACGCAGTATTTT.

This sequence joins TRBV25-1 and TRBJ2-7, with 12 bases that match TRBD1. Looked up from germline, CDR1 is MGHDK and CDR2 is SYGVNS. This CDR3 contains 14 residues. V lost 4 bases to trimming and J lost 5 bases; unmatched junction nucleotides: 3. CDR3 bases: TGTGCCAGCAGTGGGGGGGACAGGGGGCACGAGCAGTACTTC. It codes for CASSGGDRGHEQYF.

This clonotype was detected ten times or more. The chain recombines TRBV20-1 with TRBJ1-1; 7 bases line up with TRBD1. The CDR3 runs to 15 residues. The J segment lost 1 base and the V segment lost 2 bases, leaving 7 bases of the junction unmatched. Germline values: CDR1 DFQATT, CDR2 SNEGSKA (reference sequence). The CDR3 loop is CSARPQTGSNTEAFF. The CDR3 nucleotides read TGCAGTGCTAGACCCCAGACAGGGTCGAACACTGAAGCTTTCTTT.

By its share, this clonotype is medium-sized. The chain is built from TRBV29-1 and TRBJ2-3; 15 nucleotides line up with TRBD2. The trim removed 5 bases at V and 2 bases at J, leaving 5 bases unmatched. Germline CDR1 and CDR2: SQVTM and ANQGSEA. The CDR3 runs 16 residues. Written as DNA, the CDR3 is TGCAGCGTTACCCGGACTAGCGGGAGGGCCACAGATACGCAGTATTTT. Encoded protein: CSVTRTSGRATDTQYF.

The chain carries TRBV24-1 and TRBJ1-1, with a tentative D call TRBD1 (5 bases). The CDR3 runs 13 residues. V was clipped by 10 bases and J by 8 bases, with 19 bases between them. Germline-derived CDR1 and CDR2 are KGHDR and SFDVKD. The CDR3 sequence is CATARTGTFEAFF. CDR3 DNA sequence: TGTGCCACGGCCAGGACCGGGACTTTCGAAGCTTTCTTT.

This clonotype was picked up many times. The chain has TRBV27 and TRBJ2-1, with 8 bases lining up with TRBD2. The CDR3 loop spans 14 amino acids. The trim removed 6 bases at V and 2 bases at J, leaving 3 bases unmatched. The germline V gene encodes CDR1 MNHEY and CDR2 SMNVEV (reference sequence). CDR3 DNA: TGTGCCAGCAGCCAGGGACTAGCCTACAATGAGCAGTTCTTC. Translating it yields CASSQGLAYNEQFF.